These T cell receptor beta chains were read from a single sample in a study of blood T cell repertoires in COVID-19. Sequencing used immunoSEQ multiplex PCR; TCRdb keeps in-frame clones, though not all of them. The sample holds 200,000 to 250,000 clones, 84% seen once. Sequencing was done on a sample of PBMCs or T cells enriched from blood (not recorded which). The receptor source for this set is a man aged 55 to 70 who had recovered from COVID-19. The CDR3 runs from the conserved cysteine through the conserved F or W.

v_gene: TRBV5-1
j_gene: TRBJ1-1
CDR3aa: CASSLERGTEAFF

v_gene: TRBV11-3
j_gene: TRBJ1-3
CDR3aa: CASSSVSGNTIYF

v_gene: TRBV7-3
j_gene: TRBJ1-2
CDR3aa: CASSPTGGEGYGYTF

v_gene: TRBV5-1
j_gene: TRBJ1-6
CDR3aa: CASSLAGNSPLHF

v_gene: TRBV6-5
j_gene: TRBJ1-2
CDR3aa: CASRGQGFGYTF

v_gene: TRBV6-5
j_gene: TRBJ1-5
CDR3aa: CASSRDRAYQPQHF

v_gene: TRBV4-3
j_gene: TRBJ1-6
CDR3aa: CASSPSGTSNSPLHF

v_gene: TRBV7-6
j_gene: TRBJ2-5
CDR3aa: CASSLPQGGQETQYF

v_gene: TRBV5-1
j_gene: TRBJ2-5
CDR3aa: CASSSPETQYF

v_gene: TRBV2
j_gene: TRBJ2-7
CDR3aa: CASSATGKEQYF

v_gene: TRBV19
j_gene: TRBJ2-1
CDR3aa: CASSQTGSEQFF

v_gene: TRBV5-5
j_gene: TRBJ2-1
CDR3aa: CASSLLAGDYNEQFF

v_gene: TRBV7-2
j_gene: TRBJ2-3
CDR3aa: CASSLEEFSTDTQYF

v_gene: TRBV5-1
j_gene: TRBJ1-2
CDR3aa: CASSLAGEWNGYTF

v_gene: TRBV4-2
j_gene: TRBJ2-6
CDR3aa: CASSHPGQGLSGANVLTF

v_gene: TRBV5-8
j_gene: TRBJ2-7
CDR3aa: CASRPGTGNYEQYF

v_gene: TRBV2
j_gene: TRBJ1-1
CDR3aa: CASKDRVVRNTEAFF

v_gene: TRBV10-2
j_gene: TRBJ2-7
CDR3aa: CASSESVGREGYEQYF